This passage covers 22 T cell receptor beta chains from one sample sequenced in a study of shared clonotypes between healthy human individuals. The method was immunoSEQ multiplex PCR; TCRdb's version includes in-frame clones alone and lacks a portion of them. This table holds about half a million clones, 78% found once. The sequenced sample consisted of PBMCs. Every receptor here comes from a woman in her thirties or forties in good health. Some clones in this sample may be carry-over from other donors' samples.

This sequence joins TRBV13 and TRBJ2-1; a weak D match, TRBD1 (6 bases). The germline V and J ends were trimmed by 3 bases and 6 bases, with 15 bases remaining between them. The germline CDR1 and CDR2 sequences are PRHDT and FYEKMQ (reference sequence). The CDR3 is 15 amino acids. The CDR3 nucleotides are TGTGCCAGCAGCTTCAATCCGGGCAGGGGCAATGAGCAGTTCTTC. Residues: CASSFNPGRGNEQFF. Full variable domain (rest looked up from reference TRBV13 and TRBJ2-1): AAGVIQSPRHLIKEKRETATLKCYPIPRHDTVYWYQQGPGQDPQFLISFYEKMQSDKGSIPDRFSAQQFSDYHSELNMSSLELGDSALYFCASSFNPGRGNEQFFGPGTRLTVL.

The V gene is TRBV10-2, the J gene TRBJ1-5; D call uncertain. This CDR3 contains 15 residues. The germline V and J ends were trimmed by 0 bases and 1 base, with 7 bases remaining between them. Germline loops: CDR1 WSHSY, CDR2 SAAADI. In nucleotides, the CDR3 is TGCGCCAGCAGTGAGTCGGGTAGAAGCAATCAGCCCCAGCATTTT. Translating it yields CASSESGRSNQPQHF.

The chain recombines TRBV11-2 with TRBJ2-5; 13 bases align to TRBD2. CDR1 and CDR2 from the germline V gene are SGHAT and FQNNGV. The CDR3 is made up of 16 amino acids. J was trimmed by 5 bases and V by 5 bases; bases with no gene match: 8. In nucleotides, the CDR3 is TGTGCCAGCAGCCCAGGGACTAGCGGGAATTGGGAGACCCAGTACTTC. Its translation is CASSPGTSGNWETQYF.

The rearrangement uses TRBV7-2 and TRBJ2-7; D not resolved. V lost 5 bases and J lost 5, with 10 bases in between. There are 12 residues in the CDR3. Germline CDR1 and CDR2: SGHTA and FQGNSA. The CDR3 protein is CASSPSHDEQYF. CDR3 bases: TGTGCCAGCAGCCCCAGTCACGACGAGCAGTACTTC.

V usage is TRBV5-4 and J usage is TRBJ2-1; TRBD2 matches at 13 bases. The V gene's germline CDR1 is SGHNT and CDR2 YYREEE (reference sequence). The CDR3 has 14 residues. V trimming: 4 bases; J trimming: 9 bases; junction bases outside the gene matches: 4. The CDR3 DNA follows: TGTGCCAGCAGCCGCGGACTAGCGGGAGTTGAGCAGTTCTTC. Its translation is CASSRGLAGVEQFF.

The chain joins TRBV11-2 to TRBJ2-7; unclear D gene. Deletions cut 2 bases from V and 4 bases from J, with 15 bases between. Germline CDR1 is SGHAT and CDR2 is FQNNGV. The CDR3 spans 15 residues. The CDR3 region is CASSLSFAELYEQYF. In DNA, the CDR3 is TGTGCCAGCAGCTTATCTTTCGCGGAATTATACGAGCAGTACTTC.

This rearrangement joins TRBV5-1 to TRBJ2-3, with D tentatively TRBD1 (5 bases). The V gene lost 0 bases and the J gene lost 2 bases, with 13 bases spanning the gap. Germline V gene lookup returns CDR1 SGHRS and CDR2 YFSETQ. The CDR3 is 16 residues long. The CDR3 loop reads CASSLEQATATDTQYF. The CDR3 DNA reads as TGCGCCAGCAGCTTGGAGCAGGCGACAGCCACAGATACGCAGTATTTT.

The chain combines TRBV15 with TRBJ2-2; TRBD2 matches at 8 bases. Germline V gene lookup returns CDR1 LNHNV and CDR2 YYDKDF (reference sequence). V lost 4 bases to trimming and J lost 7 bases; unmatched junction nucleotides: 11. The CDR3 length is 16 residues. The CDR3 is CATSKYPGLEGGELFF. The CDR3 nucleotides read TGTGCCACCAGCAAGTACCCGGGACTAGAAGGCGGGGAGCTGTTTTTT.

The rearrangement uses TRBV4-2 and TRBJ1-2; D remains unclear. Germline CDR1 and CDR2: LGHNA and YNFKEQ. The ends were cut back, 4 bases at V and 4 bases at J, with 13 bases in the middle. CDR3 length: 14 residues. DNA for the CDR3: TGTGCCAGCAGCCCTCGAAAGGACTTCTATGGCTACACCTTC. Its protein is CASSPRKDFYGYTF.

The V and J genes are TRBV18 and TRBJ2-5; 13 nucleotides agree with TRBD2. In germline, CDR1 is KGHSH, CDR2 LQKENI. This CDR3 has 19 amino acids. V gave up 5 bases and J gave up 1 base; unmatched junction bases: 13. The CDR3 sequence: CASSAPGLAGLWPQETQYF. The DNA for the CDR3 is TGTGCCAGCTCAGCCCCGGGACTAGCGGGACTTTGGCCCCAAGAGACCCAGTACTTC.

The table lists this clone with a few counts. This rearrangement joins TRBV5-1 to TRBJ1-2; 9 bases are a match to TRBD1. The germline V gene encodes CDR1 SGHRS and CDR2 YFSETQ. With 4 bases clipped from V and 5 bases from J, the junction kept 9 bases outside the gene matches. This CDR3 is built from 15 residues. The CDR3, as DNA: TGCGCCAGCAGCCCCTGGACAGGGGAAGGGTATGGCTACACCTTC. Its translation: CASSPWTGEGYGYTF.

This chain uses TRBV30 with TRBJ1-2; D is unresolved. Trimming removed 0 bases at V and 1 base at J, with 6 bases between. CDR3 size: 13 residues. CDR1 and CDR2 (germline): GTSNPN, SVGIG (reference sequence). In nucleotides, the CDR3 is TGTGCCTGGAGTGTGAGGAATAACTATGGCTACACCTTC. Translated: CAWSVRNNYGYTF.

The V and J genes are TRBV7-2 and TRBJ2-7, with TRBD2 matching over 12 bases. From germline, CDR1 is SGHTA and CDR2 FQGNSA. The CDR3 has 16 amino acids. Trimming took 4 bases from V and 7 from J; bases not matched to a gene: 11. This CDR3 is CASSSQRLAGVGEQYF. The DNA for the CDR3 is TGTGCCAGCAGCTCCCAAAGACTAGCGGGAGTAGGTGAGCAGTACTTC.

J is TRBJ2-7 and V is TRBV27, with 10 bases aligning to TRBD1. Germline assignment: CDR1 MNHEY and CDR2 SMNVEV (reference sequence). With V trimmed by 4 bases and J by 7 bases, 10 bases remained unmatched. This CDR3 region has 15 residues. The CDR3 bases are TGTGCCAGCAGTTCCCCGGGACAGGGGCCTGGGGAGCAGTACTTC. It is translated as CASSSPGQGPGEQYF.

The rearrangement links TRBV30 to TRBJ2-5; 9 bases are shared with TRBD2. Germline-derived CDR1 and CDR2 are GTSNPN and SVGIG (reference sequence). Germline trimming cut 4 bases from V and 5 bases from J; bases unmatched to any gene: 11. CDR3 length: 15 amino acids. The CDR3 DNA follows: TGTGCCTGGAAGGCGGGAGGGCCAGTGCGGGAGACCCAGTACTTC. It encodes CAWKAGGPVRETQYF.

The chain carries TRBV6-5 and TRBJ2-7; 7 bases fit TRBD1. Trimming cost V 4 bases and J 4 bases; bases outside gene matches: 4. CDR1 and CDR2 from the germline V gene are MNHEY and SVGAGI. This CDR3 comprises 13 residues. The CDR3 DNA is TGTGCCAGCAGTTTAACAGGGGTGTACGAGCAGTACTTC. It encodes CASSLTGVYEQYF.

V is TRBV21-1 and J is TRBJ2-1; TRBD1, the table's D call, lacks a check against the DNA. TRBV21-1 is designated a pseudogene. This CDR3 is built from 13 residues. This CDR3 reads CASSIDSYNEQFF. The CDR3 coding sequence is TGTGCCAGCAGCATCGACAGTTACAATGAGCAGTTCTTC.

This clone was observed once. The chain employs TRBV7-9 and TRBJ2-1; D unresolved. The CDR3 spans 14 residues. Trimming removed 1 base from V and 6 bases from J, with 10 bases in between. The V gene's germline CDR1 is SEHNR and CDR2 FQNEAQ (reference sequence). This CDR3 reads CASSLGVVGNEQFF. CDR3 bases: TGTGCCAGCAGCTTAGGGGTAGTGGGCAATGAGCAGTTCTTC.

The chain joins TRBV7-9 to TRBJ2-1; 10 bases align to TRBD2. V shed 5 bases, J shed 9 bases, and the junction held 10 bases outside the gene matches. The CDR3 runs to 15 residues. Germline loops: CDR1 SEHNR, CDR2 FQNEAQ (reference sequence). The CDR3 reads CASSPRLAGGSEQFF. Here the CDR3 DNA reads TGTGCCAGCAGCCCCAGACTAGCGGGTGGGTCTGAGCAGTTCTTC.

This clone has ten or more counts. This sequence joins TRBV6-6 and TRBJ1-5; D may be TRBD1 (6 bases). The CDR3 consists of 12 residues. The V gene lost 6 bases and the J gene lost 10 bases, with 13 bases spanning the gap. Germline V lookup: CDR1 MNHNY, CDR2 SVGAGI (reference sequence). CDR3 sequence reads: CASSSGGGPQHF. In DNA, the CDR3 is TGTGCCAGCAGCTCCGGGGGCGGCCCCCAGCATTTT.

DNA for the CDR3: TGCGCCAGCAGCTTTGCAGGGACAGGGCTTAGTGAAAAACTGTTTTTT. Translation: CASSFAGTGLSEKLFF. V gene TRBV5-1 combines with J gene TRBJ1-4; 9 bases match TRBD1. CDR1 and CDR2 (germline): SGHRS, YFSETQ. CDR3 length: 16 amino acids. J was trimmed by 7 bases and V by 2 bases; bases with no gene match: 9.

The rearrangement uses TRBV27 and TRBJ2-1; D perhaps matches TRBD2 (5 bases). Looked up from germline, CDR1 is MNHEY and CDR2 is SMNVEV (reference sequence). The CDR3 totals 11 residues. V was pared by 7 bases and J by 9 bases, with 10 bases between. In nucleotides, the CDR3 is TGTGCCAGCACCACCGGGGTTGAGCAGTTCTTC. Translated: CASTTGVEQFF.